The rows below give T cell receptor beta chains drawn from one sample of a study of regulatory T cells in long-lasting Graves disease. TCRdb ran MiXCR on the multiplex PCR reads and lists one entry per CDR3 protein. The table shows 350,000 to 450,000 distinct CDR3 sequences, with roughly 24% occurring only once. Sequencing was performed on peripheral blood mononuclear cells (PBMCs), taken when the disease was refractory, from a patient treated with antithyroid drugs. These receptor sequences come from a woman aged 40 to 49 with Graves disease. The CDR3 runs from the conserved cysteine through the conserved F or W. Fields, in order: V gene, J gene, clone size, D gene, CDR3 DNA, CDR3 protein. D genes are given only for firm matches. Clone size appears in some rows only: once, few, many, or a class for an expanded clone.

V: TRBV28
J: TRBJ2-7
size: many
D: TRBD1
DNA: TGTGCCAGCAGATTACGACAGGGGCTAACCTACGAGCAGTACTTC
CDR3: CASRLRQGLTYEQYF

V: TRBV20-1
J: TRBJ2-7
size: few
D: TRBD1
DNA: TGCAGTGCTAGAGATGGTGACAGGGGACAGGTAGGCGAGCAGTACTTC
CDR3: CSARDGDRGQVGEQYF

V: TRBV11-3
J: TRBJ2-3
size: few
D: .
DNA: TGTGCCAGCAGCTTAGTGACGGACACCGATACGCAGTATTTT
CDR3: CASSLVTDTDTQYF

V: TRBV19
J: TRBJ2-7
size: .
D: .
DNA: TGTGCCAGTAGTATTCACGGCAGATACTACGAGCAGTACTTC
CDR3: CASSIHGRYYEQYF

V: TRBV27
J: TRBJ2-5
size: many
D: TRBD2
DNA: TGTGCCAGCAGTTCTAGCGGGAGGGCGTGGGAGACCCAGTACTTC
CDR3: CASSSSGRAWETQYF

V: TRBV5-4
J: TRBJ2-5
size: many
D: TRBD1
DNA: TGTGCCAGCAGCTTCCGACAGGGCGGGGAGACCCAGTACTTC
CDR3: CASSFRQGGETQYF

V: TRBV27
J: TRBJ2-1
size: .
D: TRBD2
DNA: TGTGCCAGCAGGTTGCGTCGGGAGGCCGCCTACAATGAGCAGTTCTTC
CDR3: CASRLRREAAYNEQFF

V: TRBV29-1
J: TRBJ1-4
size: .
D: .
DNA: TGCAGCGTTGCCGGGTCGGATGAAAAACTGTTTTTT
CDR3: CSVAGSDEKLFF

V: TRBV18
J: TRBJ2-3
size: few
D: .
DNA: TGTGCCAGCTCACCGGACACAGATACGCAGTATTTT
CDR3: CASSPDTDTQYF

V: TRBV6-1
J: TRBJ1-1
size: many
D: TRBD1
DNA: TGTGCCAGCAGTACAGGGGGGGAAGCCACTGAAGCTTTCTTT
CDR3: CASSTGGEATEAFF

V: TRBV10-3
J: TRBJ2-7
size: many
D: TRBD2
DNA: TGTGCCATCACTGGCGGGAGGAGCTACGAGCAGTACTTC
CDR3: CAITGGRSYEQYF

V: TRBV3-1
J: TRBJ1-3
size: .
D: .
DNA: TGTGCCAGCAGCCAAGATCAGGACGGCTGGTCTGGAAACACCATATATTTT
CDR3: CASSQDQDGWSGNTIYF

V: TRBV6-1
J: TRBJ1-3
size: .
D: TRBD1
DNA: TGTGCCAGCAGTGTACTTCCAGGGGGCGCAATTGGAAACACCATATATTTT
CDR3: CASSVLPGGAIGNTIYF

V: TRBV6-1
J: TRBJ1-5
size: .
D: .
DNA: TGTGCCAGGGGGGATAGCAATCAGCCCCAGCATTTT
CDR3: CARGDSNQPQHF

V: TRBV11-2
J: TRBJ2-7
size: many
D: .
DNA: TGTGCCAGCAGCCCCACCAACCGGGGCGTCGCCAGCGAGCAGTACTTC
CDR3: CASSPTNRGVASEQYF

V: TRBV29-1
J: TRBJ1-5
size: many
D: .
DNA: TGCAGCGTTCTTACACCGAATCAGCCCCAGCATTTT
CDR3: CSVLTPNQPQHF

V: TRBV7-2
J: TRBJ2-4
size: many
D: .
DNA: TGTGCCAGCACCCCCTCGGGTTTTGACATTCAGTACTTC
CDR3: CASTPSGFDIQYF

V: TRBV11-2
J: TRBJ1-5
size: many
D: .
DNA: TGTGCCAGCAGCCCGACAGCGGGCGCATATCAGCCCCAGCATTTT
CDR3: CASSPTAGAYQPQHF

V: TRBV2
J: TRBJ1-1
size: .
D: .
DNA: TGTGCCAGCAGTGCAGTGGCACCAGCTTTCTTT
CDR3: CASSAVAPAFF

V: TRBV28
J: TRBJ1-1
size: many
D: TRBD1
DNA: TGTGCCAGCAGACCGGGACAGGGGAACACTGAAGCTTTCTTT
CDR3: CASRPGQGNTEAFF

V: TRBV2
J: TRBJ2-7
size: many
D: .
DNA: TGTGCCAGCTCGGCTTCGGGGGGCCGGGAGCAGTACTTC
CDR3: CASSASGGREQYF

V: TRBV19
J: TRBJ1-5
size: many
D: .
DNA: TGTGCCAGTAGTATAGCGGGGGGCGGCAATCAGCCCCAGCATTTT
CDR3: CASSIAGGGNQPQHF

V: TRBV29-1
J: TRBJ1-1
size: many
D: .
DNA: TGCAGCGTTGTTCACACTGAAGCTTTCTTT
CDR3: CSVVHTEAFF

V: TRBV20-1
J: TRBJ2-7
size: .
D: TRBD2
DNA: TGCAGTGCTAGTCTTAGCGGGAGGGCCGAGGGCTACGAGCAGTACTTC
CDR3: CSASLSGRAEGYEQYF

V: TRBV7-3
J: TRBJ2-7
size: .
D: TRBD2
DNA: TGTGCCAGCAGCTTGGGACTAGCTCCCTACGAGCAGTACTTC
CDR3: CASSLGLAPYEQYF

V: TRBV25-1
J: TRBJ1-1
size: many
D: .
DNA: TGTGCCAGCAGTGAGATCGACAGGAGGAACACTGAAGCTTTCTTT
CDR3: CASSEIDRRNTEAFF

V: TRBV28
J: TRBJ1-4
size: .
D: .
DNA: TGTGCCAGCAGCTTGTCGGGGGGGGAAGGGGAAAAACTGTTTTTT
CDR3: CASSLSGGEGEKLFF

V: TRBV11-1
J: TRBJ2-3
size: few
D: .
DNA: TGTGCCAGCAGCGCGGACAGAGATACGCAGTATTTT
CDR3: CASSADRDTQYF

V: TRBV28
J: TRBJ2-6
size: many
D: .
DNA: TGTGCCAGCCACAGGAGCTCTGGGGCCAACGTCCTGACTTTC
CDR3: CASHRSSGANVLTF

V: TRBV28
J: TRBJ1-1
size: .
D: TRBD1
DNA: TGTGCCAGCAAGGACAGGGGGCGTGAATTGGTTGCTGAAGCTTTCTTT
CDR3: CASKDRGRELVAEAFF

V: TRBV4-1
J: TRBJ2-7
size: .
D: .
DNA: TGCGCCAGCAGCCAAGCGATACTAGCACCCAGCGAGCAGTACTTC
CDR3: CASSQAILAPSEQYF

V: TRBV25-1
J: TRBJ1-2
size: many
D: .
DNA: TGTGCCAGCAGCAACTCCCCGGCAGCGCGGATAAACTATGGCTACACCTTC
CDR3: CASSNSPAARINYGYTF

V: TRBV7-8
J: TRBJ1-6
size: .
D: .
DNA: TGTGCCAGCAGCTTAGACAGGAGCTCCTATAATTCACCCCTCCACTTT
CDR3: CASSLDRSSYNSPLHF

V: TRBV20-1
J: TRBJ2-7
size: .
D: .
DNA: TGCAGTGCTAAATCAAGCCAGGGGATGAACTACGAGCAGTACTTC
CDR3: CSAKSSQGMNYEQYF

V: TRBV28
J: TRBJ1-4
size: .
D: TRBD1
DNA: TGTGCCAGCATGCCTTTGGGGGGGAACAGGGGGCTGGAAAAACTGTTTTTT
CDR3: CASMPLGGNRGLEKLFF

V: TRBV9
J: TRBJ1-2
size: .
D: .
DNA: TGTGCCAGCAGCGTAGAAACAGAATATGGCTACACCTTC
CDR3: CASSVETEYGYTF

V: TRBV2
J: TRBJ2-1
size: .
D: TRBD2
DNA: TGTGCCAGCAGTGATATTACTAGCGGGAAGAATGAGCAGTTCTTC
CDR3: CASSDITSGKNEQFF

V: TRBV15
J: TRBJ1-6
size: few
D: .
DNA: TGTGCCACCAGTAACAGCAATTCACCCCTCCACTTT
CDR3: CATSNSNSPLHF

V: TRBV28
J: TRBJ1-6
size: many
D: TRBD1
DNA: TGTGCCAGCAGTTTCGAACAGGGGACAAGTTCACCCCTCCACTTT
CDR3: CASSFEQGTSSPLHF

V: TRBV20-1
J: TRBJ2-7
size: .
D: TRBD1
DNA: TGCAGTGCTAGGACAGGGGGCTTCTACGAGCAGTACTTC
CDR3: CSARTGGFYEQYF